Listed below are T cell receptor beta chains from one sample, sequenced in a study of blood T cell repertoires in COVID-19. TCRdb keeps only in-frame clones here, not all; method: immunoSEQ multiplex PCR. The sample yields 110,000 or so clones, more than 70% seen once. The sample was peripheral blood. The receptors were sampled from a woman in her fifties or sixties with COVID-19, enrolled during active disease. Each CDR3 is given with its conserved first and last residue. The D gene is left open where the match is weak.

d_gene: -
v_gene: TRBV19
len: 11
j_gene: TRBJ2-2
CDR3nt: TGTGCCACTGAGATAGCCGGGGAGCTGTTTTTT
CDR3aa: CATEIAGELFF

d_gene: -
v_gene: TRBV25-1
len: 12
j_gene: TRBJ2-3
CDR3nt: TGTGCCAGCAGGACTAGCACAGATACGCAGTATTTT
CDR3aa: CASRTSTDTQYF

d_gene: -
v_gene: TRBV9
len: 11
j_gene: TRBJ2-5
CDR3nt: TGTGCCAGCAGCCCGGGAGAGACCCAGTACTTC
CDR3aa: CASSPGETQYF

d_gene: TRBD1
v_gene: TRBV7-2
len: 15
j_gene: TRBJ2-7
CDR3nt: TGTGCCAGCAGCTTGGCTACAGGGGGAACCTACGAGCAGTACTTC
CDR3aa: CASSLATGGTYEQYF

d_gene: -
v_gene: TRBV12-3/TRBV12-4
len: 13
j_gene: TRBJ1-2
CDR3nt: TGTGCCAGCGGAGTCAGGGGATCGGGTGGCTACACCTTC
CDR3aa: CASGVRGSGGYTF

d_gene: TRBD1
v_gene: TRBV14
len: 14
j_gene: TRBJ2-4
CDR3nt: TGTGCCAGCAGCCAAGAGAGACAGGGGGACATTCAGTACTTC
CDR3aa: CASSQERQGDIQYF

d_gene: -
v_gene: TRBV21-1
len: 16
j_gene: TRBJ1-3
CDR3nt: TGTGCCAGCAGCAAGACAGTTAGATTCCCTGGAAACACCATATATTTT
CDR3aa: CASSKTVRFPGNTIYF

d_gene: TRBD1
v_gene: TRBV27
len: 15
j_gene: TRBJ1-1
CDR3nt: TGTGCCAGCAGTTTAGGTCCAGGGGGGAACACTGAAGCTTTCTTT
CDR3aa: CASSLGPGGNTEAFF

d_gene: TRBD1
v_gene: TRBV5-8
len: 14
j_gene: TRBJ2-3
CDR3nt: TGTGCCAGCAGCTGGGGACAGGTGGCAGATACGCAGTATTTT
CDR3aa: CASSWGQVADTQYF

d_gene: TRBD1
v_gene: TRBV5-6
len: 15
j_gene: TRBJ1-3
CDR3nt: TGTGCCAGCACCTCCGACAGGGACCCTGGAAACACCATATATTTT
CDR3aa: CASTSDRDPGNTIYF

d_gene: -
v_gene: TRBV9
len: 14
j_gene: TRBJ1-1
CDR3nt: TGTGCCAGCAGCGTAGGTCGTGAAAGCCCTGAAGCTTTCTTT
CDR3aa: CASSVGRESPEAFF

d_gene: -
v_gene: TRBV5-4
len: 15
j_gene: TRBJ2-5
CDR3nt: TGTGCCAGCAGCTTGGCCCCCGGGGATCAAGAGACCCAGTACTTC
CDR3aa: CASSLAPGDQETQYF

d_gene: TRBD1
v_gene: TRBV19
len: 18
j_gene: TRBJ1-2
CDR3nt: TGTGCCAGTAGGATGATTCCGGGACAGGGGGTCGGATTAGGTGGCTACACCTTC
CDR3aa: CASRMIPGQGVGLGGYTF